This T cell receptor beta chain was recorded in a study of CXCR3-negative and CXCR3-positive naive CD8 T cells (dated by TCRdb to between 2017 and 2020). In the study overall: In total, approximately 140 million TRB reads were obtained, or roughly 1.5 +/- 0.3 million reads per library. Diversity and physicochemical repertoire analyses were performed on about a dozen donors pooled from two independent experiments. The TRBV-TRBJ cluster analysis covered naive subsets from several donors and memory cells from 3 donors. Paper-wide results and their limitations: Naive CXCR3-negative and CXCR3-positive cells from the same donor showed similar TRBV-TRBJ usage, whereas memory cells showed distinct patterns. Both naive subsets had comparably high repertoire diversity, while memory CD8+ T cells had much lower repertoire diversity. Because surface CD5, which is linked to self-reactivity in mice, was comparable between the naive subsets, TCR interaction strength was also inferred from the physicochemical properties of TRB CDR3s. CXCR3 expression partially decreased after cryopreservation, so most assays used freshly isolated PBMCs.

For each CD8+ T cell subset, flow sorting was done in triplicate, and a few hundred thousand cells per subset went directly into RLT lysis buffer. Peripheral blood mononuclear cells were isolated from buffy coats using standard density gradient centrifugation. Total RNA was extracted from sorted cells using an RNeasy Mini Kit. Instrument used: NextSeq 550. The Human TCR Profiling Kit (MiLaboratory) was used to make UMI-labeled 5' RACE TRB cDNA libraries. cDNA synthesis used the entire amount of extracted RNA, and PCR amplification then used the entire amount of cDNA produced. The libraries were made side by side, with each library going through the same number of PCR cycles. Under the source paper's analysis protocol: About 50,000 +/- 10,000 unique UMI-labeled TRB cDNA molecules per library were extracted with MIGEC and MiXCR, with at least two reads per UMI required. An average of roughly 40,000 +/- 10,000 functional in-frame TRB CDR3 nucleotide clonotypes without stop codons was found per library. After downsampling to 5000 UMI-labeled TRB molecules per sample, diversity metrics such as normalized Shannon-Wiener and Chao1 were calculated in VDJtools. Clonotype-size-weighted physicochemical properties of the central five CDR3 residues (interaction energy, strength, volume and Kidera factor 4) were computed in VDJtools. TCRdb reprocessed the reads and lists each CDR3 protein sequence as a single entry, with no DNA. TCRdb assigned the V and J calls; the authors' analysis was not used. The record for this sample contains tens of thousands of distinct CDR3 sequences. Together, the top ten hold approximately 14% of the sample.

Its CDR3 holds 15 amino acids, cysteine through phenylalanine. No DNA is listed. CDR1 and CDR2 are drawn from the germline V gene: ENHRY, SYGVKD. On this clonotype: Its binding antigen is unknown.

The chain is assembled from TRBV10-3 and TRBJ2-3; lacking DNA, the TRBD2 call made by TCRdb goes unchecked. The clonotype comes from a human donor in good health. Some clones in this sample may be carry-over from other donors' samples. Sequenced: memory CD8+ T cells from blood. Interpreted using the paper, the cell subset or site label stands for: conventional CD8+ memory T cells (TMEM), sorted as controls. The CDR3: CAIMEEGGGTDTQYF.